Listed below are T cell receptor beta chains from one sample, sequenced in a study of post-analysis software for immune sequencing data. TCRdb called the PCR reads again in MiXCR, with one record for every CDR3 protein. The sample records 650,000 to 850,000 distinct CDR3 sequences, about 57% being singletons. Material for sequencing was blood. These receptors came from a girl under 18 with multiple sclerosis. The CDR3 runs from the conserved cysteine through the conserved F or W. Fields, in order: V gene, D gene, clone size, J gene, CDR3 DNA, CDR3 protein. The D gene is left open where the match is weak. Clone size, where shown, is once, few, many, or a class for clones that have expanded.

TRBV7-3	-	-	TRBJ1-2	TGTGCCAGCAGCCCAACAGGGTCTTTAGGTGGCTACACCTTC	CASSPTGSLGGYTF
TRBV5-5	-	-	TRBJ1-1	TGTGCCAGCAGCTCCGCGGGGGTGGACACTGAAGCTTTCTTT	CASSSAGVDTEAFF
TRBV7-9	-	-	TRBJ2-2	TGTGCCAGCAGCATGCTGAACACCGGGGAGCTGTTTTTT	CASSMLNTGELFF
TRBV5-6	-	-	TRBJ1-4	TGTGCCAGCAGCGTTCAGGGAAGTGGGACTAATGAAAAACTGTTTTTT	CASSVQGSGTNEKLFF
TRBV20-1	-	-	TRBJ1-5	TGCAGTGCTAGAGATCGGTTGACCGGGACGCTCGATCAGCCCCAGCATTTT	CSARDRLTGTLDQPQHF
TRBV21-1	-	few	TRBJ2-5	TGTGCCAGCAGCAAAGTCGCAGGAGGGGAGTACTTC	CASSKVAGGEYF
TRBV20-1	-	few	TRBJ2-7	TGCAGTGCTAGAGTCGGTAGTGAGCAGTACTTC	CSARVGSEQYF
TRBV29-1	-	-	TRBJ2-3	TGCAGCGTCGGAAGGGCCAGCACAGATACGCAGTATTTT	CSVGRASTDTQYF
TRBV29-1	-	-	TRBJ2-6	TGCAGCGTTATAGGGACGGTTCTTAGCTCTGGGGCCAACGTCCTGACTTTC	CSVIGTVLSSGANVLTF
TRBV29-1	-	-	TRBJ2-4	TGCAGCGTTGTAGGGAAAAACATTCAGTACTTC	CSVVGKNIQYF
TRBV5-1	TRBD2	-	TRBJ2-7	TGCGCCAGCAGCTTGAACTATAGCGGGATCATCTCCTACGAGCAGTACTTC	CASSLNYSGIISYEQYF
TRBV3-1	TRBD1	-	TRBJ2-7	TGTGCCAGCAGCCCACGAGGCCGGACAGGGAGTCACGAGCAGTACTTC	CASSPRGRTGSHEQYF
TRBV3-1	-	few	TRBJ2-5	TGTGCCAGCAGTCTACGGGGAAGGCTGCTGGGGACCCAGTACTTC	CASSLRGRLLGTQYF
TRBV29-1	TRBD1	-	TRBJ1-5	TGCAGCGTTGCCGCGGGACAGGGGGCCGGTCAGCCCCAGCATTTT	CSVAAGQGAGQPQHF
TRBV18	-	-	TRBJ2-1	TGTGCCAGCTCACCTCGGCAAAGCAATTTCCGGGAGCAGTTCTTC	CASSPRQSNFREQFF
TRBV20-1	-	-	TRBJ1-2	TGCAGTGCTAGATTTATAGAAGTAACTTATGGCTACACCTTC	CSARFIEVTYGYTF
TRBV7-2	-	few	TRBJ2-1	TGTGCCAGCAGCCCCAGCACCGGGATAACAGAGCAGTTCTTC	CASSPSTGITEQFF
TRBV27	-	few	TRBJ1-1	TGTGCCAGCAGTTATAGGACACAGACCATGAGTACTGAAGCTTTCTTT	CASSYRTQTMSTEAFF
TRBV9	-	-	TRBJ2-3	TGTGCCAGCAGCTTTAACGGTGGGAGTAGTACAGATACGCAGTATTTT	CASSFNGGSSTDTQYF
TRBV7-9	-	once	TRBJ1-5	TGTGCCAGCAGCTACTGGGACGCTGGGAGGGATCAGCCCCAGCATTTT	CASSYWDAGRDQPQHF
TRBV20-1	-	-	TRBJ2-5	TGCAGTGCGCACCAGGGGGGGGAGACCCAGTACTTC	CSAHQGGETQYF
TRBV11-2	-	once	TRBJ2-7	TGTGCCAGCAGCTCTCCTGAGTTTGTCGAGCAGTACTTC	CASSSPEFVEQYF
TRBV9	TRBD2	-	TRBJ2-2	TGTGCCAGCAGCGTTAGCGGGAGGGCGTACACCGGGGAGCTGTTTTTT	CASSVSGRAYTGELFF
TRBV13	-	-	TRBJ2-7	TGTGCCAGCAGCTTAGTGCAGGGGTTTGGCTACGAGCAGTACTTC	CASSLVQGFGYEQYF
TRBV4-1	TRBD1	-	TRBJ2-7	TGCGCCAGCAGCCAAGGGGGGGGGACAGGGGTCTACGAGCAGTACTTC	CASSQGGGTGVYEQYF
TRBV7-2	TRBD1	-	TRBJ1-1	TGTGCCAGCAGCTGGGACAGGGTGAACACTGAAGCTTTCTTT	CASSWDRVNTEAFF
TRBV27	-	-	TRBJ2-3	TGTGCCAGCAGCCAGACCGGGCACCACACAGATACGCAGTATTTT	CASSQTGHHTDTQYF
TRBV5-1	-	-	TRBJ2-6	TGCGCCAGCAGCTTGTGGGGCTCCAGCTCTGGGGCCAACGTCCTGACTTTC	CASSLWGSSSGANVLTF
TRBV4-1	-	few	TRBJ2-5	TGCGCCAGCAGCCAAGAAGGTAGGGGCGTTGCGGAGCAGTACTTC	CASSQEGRGVAEQYF
TRBV6-5	-	once	TRBJ1-2	TGTGCCAGCAGTTACTCGATGTCAGGACACGGCTACACCTTC	CASSYSMSGHGYTF
TRBV7-2	-	-	TRBJ2-1	TGTGCCAGCAGCTTAGGGGGGGTCCTACCCTCATTCAATGAGCAGTTCTTC	CASSLGGVLPSFNEQFF
TRBV6-6	-	once	TRBJ2-1	TGTGCCAGCAGTTACTCAACGGGAGATGAGAACAATGAGCAGTTCTTC	CASSYSTGDENNEQFF
TRBV29-1	TRBD1	few	TRBJ2-5	TGCAGCTTTTACAGGGGTCAAGAGACCCAGTACTTC	CSFYRGQETQYF
TRBV7-6	TRBD2	-	TRBJ2-3	TGTGCCAGCAGCTTTTCTGGGGGAGGGATCCCAGATACGCAGTATTTT	CASSFSGGGIPDTQYF
TRBV5-1	TRBD2	-	TRBJ2-7	TGCGCCAGCAGCTTGCGAACTGGCGGGAGTTGGGTTAAGAGCTCCTACGAGCAGTACTTC	CASSLRTGGSWVKSSYEQYF
TRBV20-1	TRBD1	-	TRBJ2-1	TGCAGTGCTAATTCCGCATCAGGGGGCGTACGTCGCAATGAGCAGTTCTTC	CSANSASGGVRRNEQFF
TRBV29-1	-	few	TRBJ1-2	TGCAGCGTTGCAAGGGTGAGGCAGGCTGGTTCTGGCTACACCTTC	CSVARVRQAGSGYTF
TRBV5-1	-	-	TRBJ2-3	TGCGCCAGCAGCTGGTCGGGGATCGCCACAGATACGCAGTATTTT	CASSWSGIATDTQYF
TRBV20-1	-	-	TRBJ2-7	TGCAGTGCTAGCCCCGGGGCCCTCTCCTACGAGCAGTACTTC	CSASPGALSYEQYF
TRBV6-1	-	-	TRBJ1-2	TGTGCCAGCAGTGAAGCTAACTATGGCTACACCTTC	CASSEANYGYTF
TRBV3-1	-	-	TRBJ1-5	TGTGCCAGCAGCCAAGCAGGGGTTCAGCCCCAGCATTTT	CASSQAGVQPQHF
TRBV20-1	TRBD1	few	TRBJ2-3	TGCAGTGCGCCAGACACAGGGGGCGCAGATACGCAGTATTTT	CSAPDTGGADTQYF